One T cell receptor (beta chain) is described in this entry. The data belong to a study of blood T cell repertoires in COVID-19. Study summary: Samples taken during acute and convalescent COVID-19 were collected in the United States, Italy and Spain. The cDNA or gDNA used as material had been derived from T cells, B-cell-depleted T cells, or PBMCs.

With 2 bases removed from V and 0 bases from J, the gap between germline ends came to 9 bases. Germline values: CDR1 SEHNR, CDR2 FQNEAQ (reference sequence). CDR3 length: 15 amino acids. The authors' processing: Reference gene primer amplification in the assay estimated nucleated cell counts. Method: immunoSEQ multiplex PCR; TCRdb's copy keeps in-frame clones and lacks some. The V and J calls and clone size are taken from that table; D and trimming were inferred from the DNA. In the table there are a few hundred thousand clones, 87% of which are singletons. This sequence originates from a woman between 18 and 29 years old who had recovered from COVID-19. Specimen: peripheral blood. V usage is TRBV7-9 and J usage is TRBJ2-3; possible D gene TRBD1, 6 bases. Written as DNA, the CDR3 is TGTGCCAGCAGCTTACAGGGACAAAGCACAGATACGCAGTATTTT. Protein sequence: CASSLQGQSTDTQYF.